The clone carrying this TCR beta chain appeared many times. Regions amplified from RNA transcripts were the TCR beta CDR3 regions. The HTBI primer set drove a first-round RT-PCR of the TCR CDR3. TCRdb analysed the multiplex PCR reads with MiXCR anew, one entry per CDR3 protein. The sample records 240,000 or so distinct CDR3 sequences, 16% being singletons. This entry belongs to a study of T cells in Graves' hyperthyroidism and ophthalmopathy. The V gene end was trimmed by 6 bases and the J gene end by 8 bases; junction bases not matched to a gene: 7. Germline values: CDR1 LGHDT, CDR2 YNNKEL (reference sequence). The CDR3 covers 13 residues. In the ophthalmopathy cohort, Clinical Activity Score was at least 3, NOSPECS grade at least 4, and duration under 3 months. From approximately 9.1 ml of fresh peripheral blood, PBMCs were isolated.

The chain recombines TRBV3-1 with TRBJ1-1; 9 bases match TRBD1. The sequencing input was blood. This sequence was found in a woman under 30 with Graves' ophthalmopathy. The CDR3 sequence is CASREQGAREAFF. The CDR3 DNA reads TGTGCCAGCAGGGAACAGGGGGCGAGGGAAGCTTTCTTT.